The 32 T cell receptor beta chains reported below all come from one sample, sequenced in a study of OX40 agonist ivuxolimab in advanced cancers. Library construction relied on the immunoSEQ multiplex PCR assay. As stored in TCRdb, this immuneACCESS dataset retains in-frame rearrangements with V and J assigned. A fraction of the clones does not appear; measured against another copy, unresolved V genes explain less than half of the discrepancy, and the remainder lacks a known reason. Across this sample there are roughly 50,000 clones, with around nine tenths seen only once. Clones ranked in the top ten supply about a tenth of the sample. The sequencing here drew on CD4+ or CD8+ T cells sorted from blood, taken in a trial of the OX40 agonist ivuxolimab. The source is an adult with an advanced solid tumor such as melanoma, head and neck, liver or kidney cancer.

The J gene is TRBJ2-7, the V gene TRBV9, with D perhaps matching TRBD1 (6 bases). V lost 3 bases and J lost 3, with 13 bases in between. The CDR3 has 14 residues. Looked up from germline, CDR1 is SGDLS and CDR2 is YYNGEE. This chain's CDR3 is CASSAGTLNYEQYF. DNA for the CDR3: TGTGCCAGCAGCGCCGGGACACTAAACTACGAGCAGTACTTC.

The chain couples TRBV4-1 to TRBJ1-2; 7 bases align to TRBD1. The CDR3 length is 17 residues. With 0 bases clipped from V and 5 bases from J, the junction kept 12 bases outside the gene matches. Looked up from germline, CDR1 is MGHRA and CDR2 is YSYEKL. CDR3 residues: CASSQDLAKGAQYGYTF. In DNA form, the CDR3 reads TGCGCCAGCAGCCAAGATCTGGCCAAGGGGGCGCAATATGGCTACACCTTC.

This chain joins TRBV9 and TRBJ2-1; 7 bases align to TRBD2. The CDR3 sequence is 16 residues long. The germline CDR1 and CDR2 sequences are SGDLS and YYNGEE. V lost 5 bases to trimming and J lost 3 bases; unmatched junction nucleotides: 11. The CDR3 nucleotides read TGTGCCAGCAGTTCAGGGCCGGGACTAAACTACAATGAGCAGTTCTTC. Residues: CASSSGPGLNYNEQFF.

A remark on this clone: The same CDR3 is also encoded by other DNA sequences in this sample. V and J are TRBV9 and TRBJ2-7; D may correspond to TRBD1 or TRBD2 (6 bases each). The ends were cut back, 0 bases at V and 4 bases at J, with 11 bases in the middle. Germline V gene lookup returns CDR1 SGDLS and CDR2 YYNGEE. The CDR3 has 14 residues. For the CDR3, the DNA is TGTGCCAGCAGCGTAGCTGGGGGGCCGTACGAGCAGTACTTC. Its translation: CASSVAGGPYEQYF.

The chain is built from TRBV18 and TRBJ2-2, with TRBD1 matching over 7 bases. The V and J ends lost 1 base and 2 bases, in that order; junction bases with no gene match: 7. Germline loops: CDR1 KGHSH, CDR2 LQKENI. The CDR3 spans 17 residues. CDR3: CASSPLETGLNTGELFF. In nucleotides, the CDR3 is TGTGCCAGCTCACCACTCGAGACAGGGCTTAACACCGGGGAGCTGTTTTTT.

The chain employs TRBV27 and TRBJ1-1; D unresolved. CDR1 MNHEY and CDR2 SMNVEV come from the germline V gene (reference sequence). This CDR3 spans 14 amino acids. V shed 3 bases and J shed 4 bases, with 12 bases lying between them. CDR3 loop: CASSLMGIGTEAFF. CDR3 coding DNA: TGTGCCAGCAGTTTGATGGGGATTGGCACTGAAGCTTTCTTT.

V is TRBV27 and J is TRBJ2-2; D assignment may be TRBD1 or TRBD2 (5 bases each). This CDR3 comprises 19 residues. V lost 2 bases, J lost 3 bases, and 22 bases lay in between. Germline V CDR1 and CDR2: MNHEY, SMNVEV (reference sequence). Here the CDR3 DNA reads TGTGCCAGCAGTTTACGCGGGCCCCAAGTTGACAGATACACCGGGGAGCTGTTTTTT. Translation gives CASSLRGPQVDRYTGELFF.

The chain carries TRBV9 and TRBJ2-7; 9 bases are shared with TRBD2. This CDR3 contains 15 residues. CDR1 is SGDLS, CDR2 YYNGEE, per germline. V was pared by 3 bases and J by 1 base, with 5 bases of the junction left unmatched. In DNA, the CDR3 is TGTGCCAGCAGCGGCGGGACTAGCCTATCCTACGAGCAGTACTTC. Amino acid sequence: CASSGGTSLSYEQYF.

This clone was seen only once. This sequence joins TRBV7-6 and TRBJ2-1; 7 nucleotides agree with TRBD1. CDR3 size: 14 residues. Germline V gives CDR1 SGHVS, CDR2 FNYEAQ. The V gene end was trimmed by 8 bases and the J gene end by 5 bases; junction bases not matched to a gene: 9. CDR3 sequence: CASAERQGHNEQFF. CDR3 DNA sequence: TGTGCCAGCGCGGAAAGACAGGGTCACAATGAGCAGTTCTTC.

The V call is TRBV29-1, the J call TRBJ2-5, with TRBD1 as a possible D gene (5 bases). Germline V gene lookup returns CDR1 SQVTM and CDR2 ANQGSEA. This CDR3 comprises 14 residues. The ends were cut back, 3 bases at V and 4 bases at J, with 15 bases in the middle. The CDR3 spells CSVDARGLGETQYF. In nucleotides, the CDR3 is TGCAGCGTTGACGCTAGGGGTCTGGGAGAGACCCAGTACTTC.

This clone was seen more than once but under ten times. The V call is TRBV11-2, the J call TRBJ1-1; the D gene is possibly TRBD1 (6 bases). Germline values: CDR1 SGHAT, CDR2 FQNNGV. V was trimmed by 5 bases and J by 5 bases, leaving 12 bases between them. CDR3 size: 13 residues. For the CDR3, the DNA is TGTGCCAGCAGCCCAAAAGGGGGAACTGAAGCTTTCTTT. Its translation is CASSPKGGTEAFF.

The count of this clone is one. The rearrangement uses TRBV4-1 and TRBJ2-1, with 11 bases identical to TRBD2. This CDR3 has 15 residues. Germline V gives CDR1 MGHRA, CDR2 YSYEKL. V shed 5 bases and J 3 bases; nucleotides not matched to a gene: 3. CDR3: CASSITSGSYNEQFF. CDR3 coding DNA: TGCGCCAGCAGCATCACTAGCGGGAGCTACAATGAGCAGTTCTTC.

The rearrangement joins TRBV7-6 to TRBJ1-2, with 10 bases aligning to TRBD1. The CDR3 is made up of 17 amino acids. Germline CDR1 SGHVS, CDR2 FNYEAQ. The J segment lost 0 bases and the V segment lost 5 bases, leaving 9 bases of the junction unmatched. The CDR3, as DNA: TGTGCCAGCAGCCCAGGGACAGGGGAGATATCTAACTATGGCTACACCTTC. Translation: CASSPGTGEISNYGYTF.

The chain uses TRBV19 and TRBJ1-1; D remains ambiguous. Germline CDR1 reads LNHDA; CDR2 reads SQIVND (reference sequence). V dropped 10 bases and J dropped 3 bases, with 30 bases sitting between them. This CDR3 spans 18 amino acids. CDR3 coding DNA: TGTGCCATCCCCTCTCCCCCGACGCGTTCACGGGTGGACACTGAAGCTTTCTTT. This sequence encodes CAIPSPPTRSRVDTEAFF.

The chain joins TRBV19 to TRBJ1-5, with unresolved D. The V gene lost 5 bases and the J gene lost 9 bases, with 14 bases spanning the gap. Per germline, CDR1 LNHDA and CDR2 SQIVND (reference sequence). This CDR3 spans 13 amino acids. CDR3: CASSGRSAGPQHF. CDR3 nucleotide sequence: TGTGCCAGTAGTGGCCGGAGTGCAGGGCCCCAGCATTTT.

The chain employs TRBV9 and TRBJ2-3, with TRBD2 matching over 9 bases. The V gene end was trimmed by 4 bases and the J gene end by 1 base; junction bases not matched to a gene: 13. The germline V gene encodes CDR1 SGDLS and CDR2 YYNGEE. CDR3 length: 18 amino acids. The CDR3 is CASSPRLQRGVRTDTQYF. The CDR3 coding sequence is TGTGCCAGCAGCCCCCGTCTCCAGCGGGGGGTTCGCACAGATACGCAGTATTTT.

J is TRBJ2-7 and V is TRBV27, with 11 bases identical to TRBD2. CDR1 and CDR2 (germline): MNHEY, SMNVEV (reference sequence). The CDR3 totals 14 residues. Trimming took 6 bases from V and 3 from J; bases not matched to a gene: 4. This CDR3 reads CASSLGTSGYEQYF. The CDR3 DNA reads as TGTGCCAGCAGCCTCGGGACTAGCGGCTACGAGCAGTACTTC.

The chain recombines TRBV11-3 with TRBJ1-1, with a tentative D call TRBD1 (5 bases). From germline, CDR1 is SGHNT and CDR2 YENEEA. This CDR3 is built from 12 residues. With 4 bases removed from V and 4 bases from J, the gap between germline ends came to 7 bases. CDR3 sequence (DNA): TGTGCCAGCAGCTCCGGGGGCACTGAAGCTTTCTTT. It translates to CASSSGGTEAFF.

The chain recombines TRBV11-2 with TRBJ2-1, with D tentatively TRBD1 (5 bases). The length of the CDR3 is 14 residues. The germline V and J ends were trimmed by 5 bases and 8 bases, with 16 bases remaining between them. Germline values: CDR1 SGHAT, CDR2 FQNNGV. The CDR3 protein is CASSRTSRADEQFF. The DNA of the CDR3 is TGTGCCAGCAGCCGCACTTCCAGGGCGGATGAGCAGTTCTTC.

This clone occurred once. V gene TRBV27 combines with J gene TRBJ2-1, with 7 bases that match TRBD1. The CDR3 totals 15 residues. Looked up from germline, CDR1 is MNHEY and CDR2 is SMNVEV (reference sequence). V shed 6 bases and J 3 bases; nucleotides not matched to a gene: 8. CDR3 sequence: CASRLTGTFYNEQFF. For the CDR3, the DNA is TGTGCCAGCAGGCTGACAGGGACCTTCTACAATGAGCAGTTCTTC.

The rearrangement links TRBV4-3 to TRBJ2-1; TRBD1 agrees at 7 bases. The V gene end was trimmed by 0 bases and the J gene end by 5 bases; junction bases not matched to a gene: 1. The CDR3 has 14 amino acids. In germline, CDR1 is LGHNA, CDR2 YSLEER. CDR3 DNA: TGCGCCAGCAGCCAAGATGGGACAGACAATGAGCAGTTCTTC. It encodes CASSQDGTDNEQFF.

The chain is built from TRBV4-3 and TRBJ1-6; 7 bases fit TRBD1. CDR3 length: 17 residues. Germline V gives CDR1 LGHNA, CDR2 YSLEER. The V gene end was trimmed by 4 bases and the J gene end by 10 bases; junction bases not matched to a gene: 16. CDR3 residues: CASSPSSIQGGNSPLHF. CDR3 sequence (DNA): TGCGCCAGCAGCCCAAGCAGTATCCAGGGGGGAAACTCACCCCTCCACTTT.

This rearrangement joins TRBV9 to TRBJ1-1, with D maybe TRBD1 (6 bases). The CDR3 loop spans 17 amino acids. V lost 0 bases, J lost 5 bases, and 20 bases lay in between. Germline-derived CDR1 and CDR2 are SGDLS and YYNGEE. In nucleotides, the CDR3 is TGTGCCAGCAGCGTAGAAGGGGGGCCATTGAGTGTAACTGAAGCTTTCTTT. Translated: CASSVEGGPLSVTEAFF.

The V gene is TRBV9, the J gene TRBJ2-2; 8 bases line up with TRBD1. The germline V gene encodes CDR1 SGDLS and CDR2 YYNGEE. The CDR3 contains 16 residues. J gave up 2 bases and V 3 bases, and 6 bases lay outside the gene matches. The CDR3 is CASSGLGTGNTGELFF. DNA for the CDR3: TGTGCCAGCAGCGGCCTCGGGACAGGTAACACCGGGGAGCTGTTTTTT.

The rearrangement joins TRBV15 to TRBJ2-7, with 11 bases that match TRBD1. Per germline, CDR1 LNHNV and CDR2 YYDKDF (reference sequence). The junction had 1 base not matched to a gene; V was cut back by 0 bases and J by 0 bases. CDR3 length: 16 amino acids. This CDR3 is CATSRDGTGGSYEQYF. CDR3 DNA: TGTGCCACCAGCAGAGATGGGACAGGGGGCTCCTACGAGCAGTACTTC.

This chain joins TRBV29-1 and TRBJ1-2; TRBD1 aligns across 9 bases. The germline CDR1 and CDR2 sequences are SQVTM and ANQGSEA. The CDR3 length is 13 residues. The chain's CDR3 is CGGQGPSNYGYTF. CDR3 in DNA: TGCGGGGGACAGGGTCCTTCTAACTATGGCTACACCTTC.

The chain carries TRBV27 and TRBJ2-3; the match to TRBD2 covers 10 bases. Losses at the gene ends were 7 bases for V and 4 bases for J; bases not matched to a gene: 11. The CDR3 contains 16 residues. Germline CDR1 and CDR2: MNHEY and SMNVEV (reference sequence). CDR3 sequence reads: CASNKREGRGADTQYF. CDR3 DNA: TGTGCCAGCAATAAGCGGGAGGGCCGGGGGGCAGATACGCAGTATTTT.

The CDR3 coding sequence is TGTGCCAGCAGCTTAAACAGGGACACAGATACGCAGTATTTT. Translated, it gives CASSLNRDTDTQYF. The chain employs TRBV7-7 and TRBJ2-3; the D gene is possibly TRBD1 (6 bases). V was trimmed by 2 bases and J by 2 bases, leaving 8 bases between them. Germline CDR1 SSHAT, CDR2 FNYEAQ (reference sequence). The CDR3 sequence is 14 residues long.

The genes are TRBV2 and TRBJ2-3, with TRBD1 matching over 8 bases. Germline CDR1 SNHLY, CDR2 FYNNEI. This CDR3 has 17 amino acids. The V segment lost 2 bases and the J segment 6 bases; nucleotides outside the gene matches: 13. As DNA, the CDR3 is TGTGCCAGCAGTGAATTGACAGGGGCTGGAGTGGCCGATACGCAGTATTTT. It translates to CASSELTGAGVADTQYF.

V gene TRBV6-5 combines with J gene TRBJ2-5, with 12 bases that match TRBD2. The last part of the DNA fits TRBJ2-7 better; the J call may be wrong. CDR3 length: 14 residues. CDR1 is MNHEY, CDR2 SVGAGI, per germline. The chain's CDR3 is CASRGLAGFYEQYF. The DNA for the CDR3 is TGTGCCAGCAGAGGACTAGCGGGGTTCTACGAGCAGTACTTC.

V usage is TRBV27 and J usage is TRBJ1-1; perhaps TRBD1 as D (5 bases). Germline-derived CDR1 and CDR2 are MNHEY and SMNVEV (reference sequence). This CDR3 contains 14 residues. Trimming took 2 bases from V and 1 from J, leaving 8 bases between them. CDR3: CASSLRGSNTEAFF. CDR3 nucleotide sequence: TGTGCCAGCAGTTTAAGGGGTTCGAACACTGAAGCTTTCTTT.

V is TRBV9 and J is TRBJ2-5; D might be TRBD1 (5 bases). V lost 3 bases, J lost 3 bases, and 9 bases lay in between. The CDR3 loop spans 13 amino acids. Germline lookup yields CDR1 SGDLS and CDR2 YYNGEE. The CDR3 loop reads CASSAPREETQYF. DNA for the CDR3: TGTGCCAGCAGCGCTCCCAGGGAAGAGACCCAGTACTTC.